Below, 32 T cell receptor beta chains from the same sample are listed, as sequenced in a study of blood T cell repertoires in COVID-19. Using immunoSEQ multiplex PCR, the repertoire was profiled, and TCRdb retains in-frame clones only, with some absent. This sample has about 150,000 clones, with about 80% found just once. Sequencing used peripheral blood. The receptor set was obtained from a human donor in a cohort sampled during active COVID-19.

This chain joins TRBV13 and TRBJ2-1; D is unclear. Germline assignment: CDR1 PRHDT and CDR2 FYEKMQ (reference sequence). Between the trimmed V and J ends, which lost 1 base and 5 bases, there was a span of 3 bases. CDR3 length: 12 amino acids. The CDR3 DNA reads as TGTGCCAGCAGCTTAGATAACAATGAGCAGTTCTTC. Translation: CASSLDNNEQFF.

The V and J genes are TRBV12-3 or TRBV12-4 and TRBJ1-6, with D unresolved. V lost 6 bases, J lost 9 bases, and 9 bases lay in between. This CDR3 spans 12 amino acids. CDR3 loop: CASRPSSSPLHF. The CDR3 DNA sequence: TGTGCCAGCAGGCCCTCGAGTTCACCCCTCCACTTT.

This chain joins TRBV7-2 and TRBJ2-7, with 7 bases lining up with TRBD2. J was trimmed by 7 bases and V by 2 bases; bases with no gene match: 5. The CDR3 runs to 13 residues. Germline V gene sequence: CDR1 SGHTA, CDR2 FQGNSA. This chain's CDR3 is CASSLTVGGEQYV. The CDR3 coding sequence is TGTGCCAGCAGCTTAACTGTGGGGGGGGAGCAGTACGTC.

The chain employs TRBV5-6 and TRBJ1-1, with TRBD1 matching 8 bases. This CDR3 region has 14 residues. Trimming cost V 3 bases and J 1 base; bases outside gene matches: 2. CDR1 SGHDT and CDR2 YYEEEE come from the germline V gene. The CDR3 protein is CASSYGTGNTEAFF. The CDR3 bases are TGTGCCAGCAGCTATGGGACAGGGAACACTGAAGCTTTCTTT.

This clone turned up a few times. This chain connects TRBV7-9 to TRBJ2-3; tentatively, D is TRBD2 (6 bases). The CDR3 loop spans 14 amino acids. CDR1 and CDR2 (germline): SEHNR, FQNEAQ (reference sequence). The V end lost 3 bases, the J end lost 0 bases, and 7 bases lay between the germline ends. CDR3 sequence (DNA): TGTGCCAGCAGCTTTAGCGGTAGCACAGATACGCAGTATTTT. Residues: CASSFSGSTDTQYF.

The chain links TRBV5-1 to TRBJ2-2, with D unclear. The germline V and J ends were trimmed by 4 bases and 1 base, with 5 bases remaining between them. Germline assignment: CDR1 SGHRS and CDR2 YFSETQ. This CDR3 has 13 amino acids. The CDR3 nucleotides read TGCGCCAGCAGCCAAATGAACACCGGGGAGCTGTTTTTT. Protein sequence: CASSQMNTGELFF.

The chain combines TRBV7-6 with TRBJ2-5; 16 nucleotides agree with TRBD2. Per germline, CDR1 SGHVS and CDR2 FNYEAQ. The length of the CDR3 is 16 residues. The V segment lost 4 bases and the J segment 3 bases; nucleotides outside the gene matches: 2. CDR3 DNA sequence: TGTGCCAGCAGCTCTGGGACTAGCGGGAGGGAAGAGACCCAGTACTTC. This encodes CASSSGTSGREETQYF.

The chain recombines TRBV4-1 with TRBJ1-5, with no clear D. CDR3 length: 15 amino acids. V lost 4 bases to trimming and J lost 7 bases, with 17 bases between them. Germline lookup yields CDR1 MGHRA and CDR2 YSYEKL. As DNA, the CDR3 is TGCGCCAGCAGCCTTATAAGCGGGGTTGGCCAGCCCCAGCATTTT. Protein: CASSLISGVGQPQHF.

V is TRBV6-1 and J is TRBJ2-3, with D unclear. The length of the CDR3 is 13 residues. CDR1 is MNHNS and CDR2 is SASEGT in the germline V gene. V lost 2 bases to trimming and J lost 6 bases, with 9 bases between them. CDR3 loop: CASSESFGDTQYF. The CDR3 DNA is TGTGCCAGCAGTGAAAGTTTCGGGGATACGCAGTATTTT.

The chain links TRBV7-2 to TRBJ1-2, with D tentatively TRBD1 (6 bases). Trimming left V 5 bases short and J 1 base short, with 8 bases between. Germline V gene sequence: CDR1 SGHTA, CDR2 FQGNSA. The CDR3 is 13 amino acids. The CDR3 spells CASSTQGNYGYTF. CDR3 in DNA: TGTGCCAGCAGCACACAGGGTAACTATGGCTACACCTTC.

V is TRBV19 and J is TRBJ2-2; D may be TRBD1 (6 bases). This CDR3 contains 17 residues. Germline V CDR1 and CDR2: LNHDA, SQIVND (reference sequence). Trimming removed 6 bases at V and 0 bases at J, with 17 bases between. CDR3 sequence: CASRKPMGATNTGELFF. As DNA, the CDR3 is TGTGCCAGTAGAAAACCCATGGGGGCTACGAACACCGGGGAGCTGTTTTTT.

Here the CDR3 reads CAWSVRAGVLETQYF. DNA of the CDR3: TGTGCCTGGAGTGTACGGGCGGGAGTGTTAGAGACCCAGTACTTC. V is TRBV30 and J is TRBJ2-5; 7 bases map to TRBD2. Germline V gives CDR1 GTSNPN, CDR2 SVGIG (reference sequence). The CDR3 is 15 amino acids. J gave up 4 bases and V 0 bases, and 8 bases lay outside the gene matches.

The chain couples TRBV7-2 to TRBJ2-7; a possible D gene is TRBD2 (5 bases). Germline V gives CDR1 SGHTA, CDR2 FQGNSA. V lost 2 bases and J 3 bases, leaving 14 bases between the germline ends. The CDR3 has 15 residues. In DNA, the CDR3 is TGTGCCAGCAGCTTAAGTTGGAGCGGTAGCTACGAGCAGTACTTC. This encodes CASSLSWSGSYEQYF.

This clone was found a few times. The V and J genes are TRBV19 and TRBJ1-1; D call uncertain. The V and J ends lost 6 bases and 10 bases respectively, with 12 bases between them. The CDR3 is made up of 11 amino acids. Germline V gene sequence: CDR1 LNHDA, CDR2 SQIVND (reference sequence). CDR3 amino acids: CASSPQRVAFF. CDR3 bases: TGTGCCAGTAGCCCTCAGCGGGTAGCTTTCTTT.

The CDR3 region has the DNA TGTGCCAGTAGTCCAGGGGGCTCCACTGAAGCTTTCTTT. Translating it yields CASSPGGSTEAFF. The V call is TRBV19, the J call TRBJ1-1; 8 bases are shared with TRBD1. V was clipped by 5 bases and J by 4 bases; unmatched bases: 3. This CDR3 contains 13 residues. Per germline, CDR1 LNHDA and CDR2 SQIVND (reference sequence).

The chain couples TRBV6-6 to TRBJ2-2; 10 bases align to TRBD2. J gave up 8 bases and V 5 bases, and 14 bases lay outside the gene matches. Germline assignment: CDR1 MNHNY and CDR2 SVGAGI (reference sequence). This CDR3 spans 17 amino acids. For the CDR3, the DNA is TGTGCCAGCAGTCCCCAACCGGGACTAGCGAATCAAGGGGAGCTGTTTTTT. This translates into CASSPQPGLANQGELFF.

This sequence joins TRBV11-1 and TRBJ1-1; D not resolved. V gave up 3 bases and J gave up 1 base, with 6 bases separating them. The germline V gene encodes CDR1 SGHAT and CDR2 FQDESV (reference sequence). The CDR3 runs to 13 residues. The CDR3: CASSFNKNTEAFF. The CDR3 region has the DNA TGTGCCAGCAGCTTCAACAAGAACACTGAAGCTTTCTTT.

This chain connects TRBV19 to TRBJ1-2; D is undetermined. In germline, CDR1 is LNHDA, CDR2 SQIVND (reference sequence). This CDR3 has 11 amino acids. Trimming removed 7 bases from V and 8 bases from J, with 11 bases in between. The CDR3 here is CASTGFSGYTF. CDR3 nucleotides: TGTGCCAGTACCGGGTTTTCGGGCTACACCTTC.

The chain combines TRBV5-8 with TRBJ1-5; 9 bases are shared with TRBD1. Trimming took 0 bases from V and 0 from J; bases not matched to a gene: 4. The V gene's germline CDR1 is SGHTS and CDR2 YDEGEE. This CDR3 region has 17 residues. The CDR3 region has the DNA TGTGCCAGCAGCTTGGAGGGGACAGGGCATAGCAATCAGCCCCAGCATTTT. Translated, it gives CASSLEGTGHSNQPQHF.

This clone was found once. The CDR3 loop is CASSSGREGALSYEQYV. For the CDR3, the DNA is TGTGCCAGCAGCTCTGGGAGGGAGGGAGCGCTCTCCTACGAGCAGTACGTC. The rearrangement links TRBV3-1 (or the pseudogene TRBV3-2) to TRBJ2-7; 7 nucleotides align to TRBD2. Unmatched junction bases numbered 13, after V lost 5 bases and J lost 0 bases. The CDR3 is 17 amino acids. CDR1 and CDR2 (germline): LGHDT, YNNKEL (reference sequence).

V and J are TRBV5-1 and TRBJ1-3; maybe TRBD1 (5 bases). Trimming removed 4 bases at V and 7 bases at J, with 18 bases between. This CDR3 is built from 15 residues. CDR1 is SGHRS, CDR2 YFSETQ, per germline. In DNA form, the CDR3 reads TGCGCCAGCAGCCCAGGCGGGGGTCAGAGGAACACCATATATTTT. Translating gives CASSPGGGQRNTIYF.

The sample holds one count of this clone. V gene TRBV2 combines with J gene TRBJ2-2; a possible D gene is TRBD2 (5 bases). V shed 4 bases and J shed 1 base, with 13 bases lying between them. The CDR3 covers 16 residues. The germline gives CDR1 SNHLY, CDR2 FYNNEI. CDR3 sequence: CASSVYGGGNTGELFF. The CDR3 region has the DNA TGTGCCAGCAGTGTCTATGGCGGAGGGAACACCGGGGAGCTGTTTTTT.

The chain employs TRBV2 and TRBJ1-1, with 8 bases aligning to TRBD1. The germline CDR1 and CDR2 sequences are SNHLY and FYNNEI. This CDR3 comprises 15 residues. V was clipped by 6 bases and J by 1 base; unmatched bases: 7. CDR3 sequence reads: CASSEYGTGNTEAFF. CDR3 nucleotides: TGTGCCAGCAGCGAATATGGGACAGGGAACACTGAAGCTTTCTTT.

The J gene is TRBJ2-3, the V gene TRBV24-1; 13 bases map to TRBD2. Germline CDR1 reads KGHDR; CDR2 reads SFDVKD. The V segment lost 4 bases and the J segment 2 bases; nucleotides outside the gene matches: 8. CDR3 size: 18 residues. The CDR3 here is CATSDHRTSGSSTDTQYF. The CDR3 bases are TGTGCCACCAGTGACCACCGGACTAGCGGGAGTTCCACAGATACGCAGTATTTT.

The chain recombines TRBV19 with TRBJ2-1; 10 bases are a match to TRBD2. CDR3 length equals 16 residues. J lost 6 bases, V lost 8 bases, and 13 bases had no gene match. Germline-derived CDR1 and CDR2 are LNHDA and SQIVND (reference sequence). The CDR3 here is CASQPGTSASRNEQFF. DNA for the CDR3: TGTGCCAGTCAACCCGGGACTAGCGCCTCTCGCAATGAGCAGTTCTTC.

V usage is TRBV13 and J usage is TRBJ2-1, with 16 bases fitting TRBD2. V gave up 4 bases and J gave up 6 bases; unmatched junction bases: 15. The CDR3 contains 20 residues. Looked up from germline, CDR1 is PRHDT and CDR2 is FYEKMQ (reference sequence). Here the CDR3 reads CASSSTGTSGGALGGNEQFF. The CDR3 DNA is TGTGCCAGCAGCTCGACCGGGACTAGCGGGGGGGCATTAGGTGGCAATGAGCAGTTCTTC.

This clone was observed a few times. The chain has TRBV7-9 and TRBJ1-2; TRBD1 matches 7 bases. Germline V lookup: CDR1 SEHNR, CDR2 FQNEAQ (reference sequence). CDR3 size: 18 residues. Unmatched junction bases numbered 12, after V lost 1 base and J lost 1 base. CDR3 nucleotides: TGTGCCAGCAGCTTAGGGAGGGGGCAGTCCGTCTTTAACTATGGCTACACCTTC. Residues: CASSLGRGQSVFNYGYTF.

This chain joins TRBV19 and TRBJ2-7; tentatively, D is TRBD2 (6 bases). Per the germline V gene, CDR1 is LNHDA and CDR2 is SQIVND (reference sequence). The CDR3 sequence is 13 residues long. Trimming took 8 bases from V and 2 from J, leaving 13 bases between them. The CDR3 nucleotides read TGTGCCAGTCAAGGGGACTCCGCCTACGAGCAGTACTTC. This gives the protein CASQGDSAYEQYF.

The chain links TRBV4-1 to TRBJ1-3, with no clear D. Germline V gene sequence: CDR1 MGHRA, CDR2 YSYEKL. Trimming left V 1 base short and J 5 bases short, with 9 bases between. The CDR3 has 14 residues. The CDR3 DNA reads TGCGCCAGCAGCCAAGGGACTAACCGAAACACCATATATTTT. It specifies CASSQGTNRNTIYF.

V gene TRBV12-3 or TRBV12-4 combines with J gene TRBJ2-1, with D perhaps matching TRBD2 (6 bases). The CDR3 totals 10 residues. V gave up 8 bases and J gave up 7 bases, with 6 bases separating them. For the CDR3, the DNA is TGTGCCAGCGGGAGGAATGAGCAGTTCTTC. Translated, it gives CASGRNEQFF.

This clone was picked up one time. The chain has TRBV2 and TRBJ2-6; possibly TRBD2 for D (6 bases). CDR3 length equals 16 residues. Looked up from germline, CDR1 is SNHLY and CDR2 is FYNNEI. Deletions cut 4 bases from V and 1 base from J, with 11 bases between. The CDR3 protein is CASSVGGLSGANVLTF. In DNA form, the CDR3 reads TGTGCCAGCAGTGTTGGAGGGCTGTCTGGGGCCAACGTCCTGACTTTC.

The CDR3 sequence is CASRRPGDYGYTF. The CDR3 DNA sequence: TGTGCCAGCAGGCGCCCAGGGGACTATGGCTACACCTTC. The chain employs TRBV6-5 and TRBJ1-2, with D possibly TRBD1 on 6 matching bases. The CDR3 is made up of 13 amino acids. Germline V gene sequence: CDR1 MNHEY, CDR2 SVGAGI. V was trimmed by 6 bases and J by 3 bases, leaving 11 bases between them.